This T cell receptor (beta chain) was observed in a study of blood T cell repertoires in COVID-19. Across the study: Nucleic acid was either cDNA or gDNA, and it came from T cells, B-cell-depleted T cells, or PBMCs.

Sequencing was performed with immunoSEQ multiplex PCR; in TCRdb, only in-frame clones are kept and a portion is missing. The sample lists under 30,000 clones; 70% to 90% were seen once. Trimming shortened V by 5 bases and J by 6 bases, and 13 bases separated the two germline ends. Germline CDR1 LNHDA, CDR2 SQIVND (reference sequence). The CDR3 is 13 residues long. The chain employs TRBV19 and TRBJ1-1; unclear D gene. What was sequenced was peripheral blood. The origin of this receptor is a woman aged 80 or over with active or convalescent COVID-19. The CDR3 nucleotides are TGTGCCAGTAGTCCCGGAATGAGCGCTGAAGCTTTCTTT. Translating gives CASSPGMSAEAFF.